This T cell receptor (beta chain) originates from a study of T-cell memory formation after mild COVID-19. Study results and caveats: Shrinking CD4+ clones resided mostly in CM and EM, and CD8+ ones in EMRA. Some SARS-CoV-2-responding clones were already detected in memory before infection.

With V trimmed by 1 base and J by 9 bases, 10 bases remained unmatched. In germline, CDR1 is SGHRS, CDR2 YFSETQ. The CDR3 covers 15 residues. This clonotype was counted many times. The antigen is unknown. 5'RACE with constant-segment primers yielded barcoded, UMI-tagged TCR alpha and TCR beta cDNA libraries. TCRdb analysed the 5' RACE reads with MiXCR anew, one entry per CDR3 protein. The sample includes 300,000 to 400,000 distinct CDR3 sequences, approximately 13% of them seen just once. The chain employs TRBV5-1 and TRBJ2-1, with 7 nucleotides matching TRBD2. The receptor comes from a man aged 18 to 30 who had mild COVID-19 (a few samples of this study predate the infection). Cell type and time point are not known. The sample consisted of PBMCs or a T cell subset sorted from them (not recorded which). CDR3 DNA: TGCGCCAGCAGCTTGTACCAGCGGGGTCTCGGTGAGCAGTTCTTC. Protein product: CASSLYQRGLGEQFF.